This entry describes one T cell receptor (beta chain). The target of this receptor is not known. Per-base quality was not reported, and no clone a single base away is much larger than it. This entry is derived from a study of technical replicates of blood from a few donors (dated by TCRdb to about 2017). The protocol used for the library was the immunoSEQ multiplex PCR assay. Sourced from immuneACCESS, this table was stored by TCRdb with only in-frame sequences that have V and J called. A share of the clones is absent; for the studies checked, an unresolved V gene accounts for under half, and the remainder has no known explanation. This sample lists 10,000 to 15,000 clones; around 79% were detected once. The ten largest clones take up approximately 12% of the sample. The TCR comes from a human donor in good health. The sample was PBMCs.

The sequence in DNA is TGTGCCAGCAGCTTAGGGGGACTAGCGGGTCCAAATGAGCAGTTCTTC. Its protein is CASSLGGLAGPNEQFF. Rearrangement joined TRBV7-9 to TRBJ2-1, with 12 bases aligning to TRBD2. After removal of 1 base from V and 7 bases from J, the junction retains 5 bases not matched to a gene. Based on the germline V gene (reference sequence), the CDR1 and CDR2 sequences are SEHNR and FQNEAQ. From the cysteine through the phenylalanine, the CDR3 covers 16 amino acids. The only DNA kept is the CDR3, 48 bases in frame from the first base.